What follows is one TCR beta chain and its context. Tens of thousands of genome equivalents of blood DNA were amplified for TRB. The sample originates from a study of T cell clusters in autoimmune cytopenias. Multiplex touch-down PCR amplified TRB using TRB-A and TRB-B pools in one tube. Reprocessing the multiplex PCR reads, TCRdb reports a single entry for every CDR3 protein and omits DNA. The repertoire shows 9,500 to 12,000 distinct CDR3 sequences; the top ten hold 30% to 40%. The CDR3 sequence is 17 residues long. The V gene's germline CDR1 is MNHEY and CDR2 SVGAGI. These data were also reused for a study on T cell repertoires in aging, cancer and after chemotherapy.

The J gene is TRBJ1-1, the V gene TRBV6-5. Sequencing input: peripheral blood. The TCR comes from a human donor in good health. The CDR3 protein is CASSYSYSGDRNTEAFF.